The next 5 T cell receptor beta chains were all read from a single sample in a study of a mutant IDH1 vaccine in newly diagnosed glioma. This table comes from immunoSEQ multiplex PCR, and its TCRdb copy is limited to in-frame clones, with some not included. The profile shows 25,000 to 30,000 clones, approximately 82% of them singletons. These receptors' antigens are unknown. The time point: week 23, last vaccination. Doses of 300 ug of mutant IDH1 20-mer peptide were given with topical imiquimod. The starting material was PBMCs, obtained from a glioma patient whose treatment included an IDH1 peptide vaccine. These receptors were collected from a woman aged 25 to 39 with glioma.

The CDR3 loop is CAISESVGGQANEQYF. DNA of the CDR3: TGTGCCATCAGTGAGTCGGTCGGGGGGCAAGCTAACGAGCAGTACTTC. The chain couples TRBV10-3 to TRBJ2-7, with D possibly matching TRBD2 (7 bases). V lost 0 bases and J lost 5, with 17 bases in between. CDR1 and CDR2 (germline): ENHRY, SYGVKD. The CDR3 sequence is 16 residues long.

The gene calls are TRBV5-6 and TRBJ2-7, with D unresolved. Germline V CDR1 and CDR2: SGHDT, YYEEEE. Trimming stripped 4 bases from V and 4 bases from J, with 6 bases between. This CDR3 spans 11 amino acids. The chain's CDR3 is CASSAEYEQYF. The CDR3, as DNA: TGTGCCAGCAGCGCAGAGTACGAGCAGTACTTC.

This chain's CDR3 is CASSHRSLSGNTIYF. CDR3 coding DNA: TGCGCCAGCAGCCATAGGTCCCTCTCTGGAAACACCATATATTTT. The chain recombines TRBV4-1 with TRBJ1-3; the D is unclear. This CDR3 comprises 15 residues. The ends were cut back, 3 bases at V and 0 bases at J, with 9 bases in the middle. CDR1 and CDR2 from the germline V gene are MGHRA and YSYEKL.

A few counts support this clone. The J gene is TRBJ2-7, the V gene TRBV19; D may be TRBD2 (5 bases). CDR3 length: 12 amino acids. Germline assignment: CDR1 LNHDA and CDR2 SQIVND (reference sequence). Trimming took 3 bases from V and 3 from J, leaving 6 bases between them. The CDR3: CASSIRGYEQYF. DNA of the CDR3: TGTGCCAGTAGTATCCGGGGCTACGAGCAGTACTTC.

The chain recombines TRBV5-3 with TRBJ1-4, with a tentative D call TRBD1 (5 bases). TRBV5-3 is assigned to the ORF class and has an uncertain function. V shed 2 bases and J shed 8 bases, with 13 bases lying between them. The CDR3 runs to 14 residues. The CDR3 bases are TGTGCCAGAAGCTTAGAAGGGGCTCGGGAAAAACTGTTTTTT. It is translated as CARSLEGAREKLFF.